This TCR beta chain was identified in a study of blood T cell repertoires in COVID-19. For the study at large: Material from acute and convalescent COVID-19 was sourced from the United States, Italy and Spain. T cells, B-cell-depleted T cells, or PBMCs provided the cDNA or gDNA that served as material.

Per the original methods: For nucleated cells, counts were estimated from reference gene primer amplification. Assay used: immunoSEQ multiplex PCR; TCRdb lists only in-frame clones, some missing. Clonal size and the V and J genes are those of that table, whereas D and trimming came from the DNA. The sample yields a few hundred thousand clones, 70% to 90% seen once. CDR3 length equals 15 residues. CDR1 is MDHEN and CDR2 is SYDVKM in the germline V gene. With V trimmed by 2 bases and J by 7 bases, 4 bases remained unmatched. In terms of age and location, participants ranged from roughly 18 to 95 years and lived in about two dozen US areas.

The TCR sequence derives from a woman in her forties or fifties who had recovered from COVID-19. Sequenced input: PBMCs or T cells enriched from blood (not recorded which). This sequence joins TRBV28 and TRBJ1-4; 10 bases align to TRBD1. In DNA, the CDR3 is TGTGCCAGCAGTTTAAATGGACAGGGGGGTGAAAAACTGTTTTTT. This translates into CASSLNGQGGEKLFF.